This T cell receptor beta chain originates from a study of Graves' ophthalmopathy and Graves' hyperthyroidism. CDR3 length equals 14 residues. The germline V and J ends were trimmed by 6 bases and 4 bases, with 13 bases remaining between them. This clonotype was seen repeatedly, ten times or more. Amplified material comprised TCR beta CDR3 regions derived from RNA transcripts. HTBI primers were employed in first-round RT-PCR, then a second-round multiplex PCR followed. MiXCR was run by TCRdb on the multiplex PCR reads, yielding one entry per CDR3 protein. The sample lists roughly 400,000 distinct CDR3 sequences; approximately 15% were seen once. Hyperthyroidism was considered stable when no ophthalmopathy appeared within 18 months of follow-up. Enrollment excluded any patients with other autoimmune diseases, uncontrolled infections, pregnancy or lactation. PBMCs were isolated from a 10 ml sample of fresh peripheral blood.

V is TRBV12-3 or TRBV12-4 and J is TRBJ1-5, with D possibly being TRBD1 (6 bases). Specimen: peripheral blood. This TCR came from a woman younger than 35 with stable Graves' hyperthyroidism. CDR3 bases: TGTGCCAGCAGCCCCGGGACACCTAATCAGCCCCAGCATTTT. It yields the protein CASSPGTPNQPQHF.